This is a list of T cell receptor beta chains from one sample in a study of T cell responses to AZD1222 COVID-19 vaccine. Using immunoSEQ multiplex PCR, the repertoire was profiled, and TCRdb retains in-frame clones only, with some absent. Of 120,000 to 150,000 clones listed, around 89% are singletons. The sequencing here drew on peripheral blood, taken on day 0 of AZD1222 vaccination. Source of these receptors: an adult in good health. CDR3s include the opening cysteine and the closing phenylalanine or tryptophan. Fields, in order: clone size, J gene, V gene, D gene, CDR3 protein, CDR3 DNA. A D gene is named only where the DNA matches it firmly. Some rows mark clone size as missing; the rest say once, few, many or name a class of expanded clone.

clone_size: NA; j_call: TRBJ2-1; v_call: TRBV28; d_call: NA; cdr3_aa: CASSLQEIQFF; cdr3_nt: TGTGCCAGCAGTTTACAAGAGATTCAGTTCTTC
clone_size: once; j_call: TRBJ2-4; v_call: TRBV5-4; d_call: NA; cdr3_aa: CALSSGGIQYF; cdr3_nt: TGTGCCCTTTCCTCCGGGGGCATTCAGTACTTC
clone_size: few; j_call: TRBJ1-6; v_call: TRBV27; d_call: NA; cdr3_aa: CASSLTEPYSPLHF; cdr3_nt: TGTGCCAGCAGTTTAACAGAGCCCTATTCACCCCTCCACTTT
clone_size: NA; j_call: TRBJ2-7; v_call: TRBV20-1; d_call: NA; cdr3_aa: CSANRVYEQYF; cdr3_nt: TGCAGTGCTAACAGAGTCTACGAGCAGTACTTC
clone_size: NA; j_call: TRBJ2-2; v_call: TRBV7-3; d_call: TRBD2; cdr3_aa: CASSLGLAAGELFF; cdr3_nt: TGTGCCAGCAGCTTAGGACTAGCGGCCGGGGAGCTGTTTTTT
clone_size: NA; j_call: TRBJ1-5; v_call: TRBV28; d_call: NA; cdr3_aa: CASKPGQFNQPQHF; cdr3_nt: TGTGCCAGCAAACCTGGACAGTTCAATCAGCCCCAGCATTTT
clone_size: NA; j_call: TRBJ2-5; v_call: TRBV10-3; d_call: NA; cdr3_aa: CAISDSRPGPETQYF; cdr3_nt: TGTGCCATCAGTGATTCAAGACCCGGACCAGAGACCCAGTACTTC
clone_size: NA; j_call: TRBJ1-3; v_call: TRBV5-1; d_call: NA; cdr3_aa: CASSLAIGGAGGNTIYF; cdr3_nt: TGCGCCAGCAGCTTGGCTATAGGAGGGGCCGGCGGAAACACCATATATTTT
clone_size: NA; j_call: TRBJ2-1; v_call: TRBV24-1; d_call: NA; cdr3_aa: CATSDSPREQFF; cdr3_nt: TGTGCCACCAGTGATTCCCCACGTGAGCAGTTCTTC
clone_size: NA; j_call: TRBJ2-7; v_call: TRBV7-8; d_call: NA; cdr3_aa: CASSLALAVGEQYF; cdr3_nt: TGTGCCAGCAGCTTAGCGTTGGCAGTTGGGGAGCAGTACTTC
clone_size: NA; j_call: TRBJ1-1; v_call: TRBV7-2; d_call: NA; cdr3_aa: CASSLSLGVMNTEAFF; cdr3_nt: TGTGCCAGCAGCTTAAGTTTGGGAGTAATGAACACTGAAGCTTTCTTT
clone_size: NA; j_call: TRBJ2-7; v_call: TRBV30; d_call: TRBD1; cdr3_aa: CAWSVRDRPYEQYF; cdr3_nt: TGTGCCTGGAGTGTACGGGACAGGCCGTACGAGCAGTACTTC
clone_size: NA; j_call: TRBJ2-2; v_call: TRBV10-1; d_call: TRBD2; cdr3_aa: CAMVAGAGTGELFF; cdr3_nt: TGCGCCATGGTAGCGGGAGCGGGTACCGGGGAGCTGTTTTTT
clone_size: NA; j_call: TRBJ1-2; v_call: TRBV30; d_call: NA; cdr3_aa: CAWSVLAGRGYTF; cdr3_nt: TGTGCCTGGAGTGTTTTGGCAGGCAGAGGCTACACCTTC
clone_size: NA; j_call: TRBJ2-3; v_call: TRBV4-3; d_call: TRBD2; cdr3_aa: CATGAGGPSDTQYF; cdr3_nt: TGCGCCACCGGTGCGGGAGGGCCCTCAGATACGCAGTATTTT
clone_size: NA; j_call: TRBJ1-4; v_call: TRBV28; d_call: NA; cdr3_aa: CASSSGTTIEKLFF; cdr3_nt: TGTGCCAGCAGTTCCGGGACAACTATTGAAAAACTGTTTTTT
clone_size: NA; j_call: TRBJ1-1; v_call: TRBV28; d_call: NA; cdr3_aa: CASRVGGGITEAFF; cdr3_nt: TGTGCCAGCCGGGTAGGGGGGGGGATCACTGAAGCTTTCTTT
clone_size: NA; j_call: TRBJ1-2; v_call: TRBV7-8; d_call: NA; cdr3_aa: CASSPREGFNYGYTF; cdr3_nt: TGTGCCAGCAGCCCCCGGGAGGGTTTTAACTATGGCTACACCTTC
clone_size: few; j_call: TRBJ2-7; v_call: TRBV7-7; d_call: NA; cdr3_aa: CASSPMIAGYEQYF; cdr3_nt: TGTGCCAGCAGCCCAATGATCGCGGGCTACGAGCAGTACTTC
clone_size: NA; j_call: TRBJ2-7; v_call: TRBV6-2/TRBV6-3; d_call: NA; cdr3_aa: CASSDEPIPYEQYF; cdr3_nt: TGTGCCAGCAGTGACGAACCGATACCCTACGAGCAGTACTTC
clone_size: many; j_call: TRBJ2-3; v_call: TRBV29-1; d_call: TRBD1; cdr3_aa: CSVKAQGVADTQYF; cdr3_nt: TGCAGCGTCAAGGCACAGGGGGTTGCAGATACGCAGTATTTT
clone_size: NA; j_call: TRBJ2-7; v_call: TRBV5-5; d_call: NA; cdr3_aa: CASSFSFSSYEQYF; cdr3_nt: TGTGCCAGCAGCTTTTCGTTCAGCTCCTACGAGCAGTACTTC
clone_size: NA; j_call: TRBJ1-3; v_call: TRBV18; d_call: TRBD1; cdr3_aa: CASSAGQMSSGNTIYF; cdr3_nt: TGTGCCAGCTCAGCGGGACAGATGAGCTCTGGAAACACCATATATTTT
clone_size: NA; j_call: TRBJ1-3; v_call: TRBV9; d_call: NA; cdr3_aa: CASGLVGGSGNTIYF; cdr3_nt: TGTGCCAGCGGGCTTGTAGGTGGCTCTGGAAACACCATATATTTT
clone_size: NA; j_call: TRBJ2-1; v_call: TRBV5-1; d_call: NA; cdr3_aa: CASRQDWTSYNEQFF; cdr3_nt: TGCGCCAGCAGGCAGGACTGGACATCCTACAATGAGCAGTTCTTC
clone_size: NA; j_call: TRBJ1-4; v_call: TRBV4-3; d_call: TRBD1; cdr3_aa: CASSQAPATGGGNEGLFF; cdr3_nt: TGCGCCAGCAGCCAAGCCCCCGCGACAGGGGGTGGTAATGAAGGGCTGTTTTTT
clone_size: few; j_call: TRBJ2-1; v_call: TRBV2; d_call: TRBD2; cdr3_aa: CASSAGTSGTEQFF; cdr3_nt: TGTGCCAGCAGTGCTGGGACTAGCGGGACTGAGCAGTTCTTC
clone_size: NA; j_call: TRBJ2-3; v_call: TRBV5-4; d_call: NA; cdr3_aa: CASSIGGETDTQYF; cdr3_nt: TGTGCCAGCAGCATTGGGGGCGAGACAGATACGCAGTATTTT
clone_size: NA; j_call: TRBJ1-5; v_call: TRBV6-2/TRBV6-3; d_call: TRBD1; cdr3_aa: CASSSNTYRGSATQHF; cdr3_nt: TGTGCCAGCAGTTCCAACACCTACAGGGGATCAGCGACCCAGCATTTT
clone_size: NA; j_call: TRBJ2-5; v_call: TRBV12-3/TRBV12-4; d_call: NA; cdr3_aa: CASTRSGAQYF; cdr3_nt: TGTGCCAGCACCCGATCGGGTGCCCAGTACTTC
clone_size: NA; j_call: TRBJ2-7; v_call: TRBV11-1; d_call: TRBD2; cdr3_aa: CASSLESGSGTYEQYF; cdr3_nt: TGTGCCAGCAGCTTGGAAAGCGGTAGCGGGACCTACGAGCAGTACTTC
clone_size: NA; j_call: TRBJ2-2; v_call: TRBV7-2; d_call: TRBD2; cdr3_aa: CASSFSGTSGTGELFF; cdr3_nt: TGTGCCAGCAGCTTCTCCGGGACTAGCGGGACCGGGGAGCTGTTTTTT
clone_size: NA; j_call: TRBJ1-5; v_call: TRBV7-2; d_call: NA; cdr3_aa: CASSLGAGSNQPQHF; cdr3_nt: TGTGCCAGCAGCTTAGGGGCGGGGAGCAATCAGCCCCAGCATTTT
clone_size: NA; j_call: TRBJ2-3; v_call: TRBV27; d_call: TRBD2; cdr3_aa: CATHGGTSLHTQYF; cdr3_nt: TGTGCCACTCACGGCGGGACTAGCTTACATACGCAGTATTTT
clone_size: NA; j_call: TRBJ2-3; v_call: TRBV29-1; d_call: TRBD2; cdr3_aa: CSVEGLAGDTQYF; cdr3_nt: TGCAGCGTTGAGGGGCTAGCGGGAGATACGCAGTATTTT
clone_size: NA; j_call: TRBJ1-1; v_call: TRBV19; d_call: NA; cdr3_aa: CASYREGNTEAFF; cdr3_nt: TGTGCCAGCTACAGGGAGGGGAACACTGAAGCTTTCTTT
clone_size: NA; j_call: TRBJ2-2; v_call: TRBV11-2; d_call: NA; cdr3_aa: CASAAEAGELFF; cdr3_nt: TGTGCCAGCGCGGCCGAAGCCGGGGAGCTGTTTTTT
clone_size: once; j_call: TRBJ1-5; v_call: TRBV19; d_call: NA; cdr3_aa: CASSMGQGYNQPQHF; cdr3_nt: TGTGCCAGTAGTATGGGTCAGGGGTACAATCAGCCCCAGCATTTT
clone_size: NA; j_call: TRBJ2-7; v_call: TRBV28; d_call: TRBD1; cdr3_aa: CASSGIQGAGFDEQYF; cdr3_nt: TGTGCCAGCAGCGGGATTCAGGGGGCGGGGTTCGACGAGCAGTACTTC
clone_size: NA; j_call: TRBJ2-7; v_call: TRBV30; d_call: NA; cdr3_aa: CAWSGGRDRMNEQYF; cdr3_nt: TGTGCCTGGAGTGGCGGGCGGGACAGAATGAACGAGCAGTACTTC
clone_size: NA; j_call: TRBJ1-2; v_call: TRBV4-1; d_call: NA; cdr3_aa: CASSRGVTGDFDGYTF; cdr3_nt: TGCGCCAGCAGCCGCGGGGTGACAGGCGACTTCGATGGCTACACCTTC
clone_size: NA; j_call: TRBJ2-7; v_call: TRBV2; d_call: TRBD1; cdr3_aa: CASSSPGTVAYEQYF; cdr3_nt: TGTGCCAGCAGTAGTCCCGGGACAGTAGCCTACGAGCAGTACTTC
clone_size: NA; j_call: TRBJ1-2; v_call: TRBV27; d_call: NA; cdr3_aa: CASSLLSSVNNYGYTF; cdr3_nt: TGTGCCAGCAGTTTATTAAGTTCGGTCAATAACTATGGCTACACCTTC
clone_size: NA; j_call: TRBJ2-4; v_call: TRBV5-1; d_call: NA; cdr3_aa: CASSWGEDKNIQYF; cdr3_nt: TGCGCCAGCAGCTGGGGGGAGGACAAAAACATTCAGTACTTC
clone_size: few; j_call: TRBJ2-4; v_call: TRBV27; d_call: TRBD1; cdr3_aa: CASSSGQGNIQYF; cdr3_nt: TGTGCCAGCAGTTCGGGACAGGGAAACATTCAGTACTTC
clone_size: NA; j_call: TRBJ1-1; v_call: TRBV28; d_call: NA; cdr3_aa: CATGRGATEAFF; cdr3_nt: TGTGCCACGGGGAGAGGGGCCACTGAAGCTTTCTTT
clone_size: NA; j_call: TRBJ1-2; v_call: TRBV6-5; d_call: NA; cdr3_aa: CATTGYYGYTF; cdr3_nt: TGTGCCACAACAGGGTACTATGGCTACACCTTC
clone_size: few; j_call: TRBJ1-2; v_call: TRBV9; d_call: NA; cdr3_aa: CASSERDGMNYGYTF; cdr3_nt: TGTGCCAGCAGCGAGAGGGACGGAATGAACTATGGCTACACCTTC